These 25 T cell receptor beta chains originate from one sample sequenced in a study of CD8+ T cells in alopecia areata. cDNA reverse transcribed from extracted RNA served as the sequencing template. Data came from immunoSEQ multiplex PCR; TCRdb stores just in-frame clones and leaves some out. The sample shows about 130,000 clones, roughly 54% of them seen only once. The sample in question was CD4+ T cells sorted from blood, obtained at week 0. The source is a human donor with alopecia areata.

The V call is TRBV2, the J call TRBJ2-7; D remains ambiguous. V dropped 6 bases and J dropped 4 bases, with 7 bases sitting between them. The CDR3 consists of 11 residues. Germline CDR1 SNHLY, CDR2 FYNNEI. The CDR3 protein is CASREYYEQYF. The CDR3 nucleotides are TGTGCCAGCAGGGAGTATTACGAGCAGTACTTC.

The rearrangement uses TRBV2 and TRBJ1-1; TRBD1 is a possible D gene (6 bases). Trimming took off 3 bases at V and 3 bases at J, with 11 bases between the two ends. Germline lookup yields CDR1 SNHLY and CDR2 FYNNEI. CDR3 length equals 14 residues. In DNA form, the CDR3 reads TGTGCCAGCAGTGAGGAGGGGGAGTACACTGAAGCTTTCTTT. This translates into CASSEEGEYTEAFF.

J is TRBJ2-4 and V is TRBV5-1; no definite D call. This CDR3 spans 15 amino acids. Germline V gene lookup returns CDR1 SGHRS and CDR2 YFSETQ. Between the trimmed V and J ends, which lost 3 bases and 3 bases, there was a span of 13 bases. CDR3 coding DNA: TGCGCCAGCAGCTCCGAAAACAGAGACAAAAACATTCAGTACTTC. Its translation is CASSSENRDKNIQYF.

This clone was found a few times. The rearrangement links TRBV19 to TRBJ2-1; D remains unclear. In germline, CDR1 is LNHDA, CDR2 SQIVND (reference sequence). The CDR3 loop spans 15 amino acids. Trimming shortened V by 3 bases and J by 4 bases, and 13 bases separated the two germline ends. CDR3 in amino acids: CASSIAIGPYNEQFF. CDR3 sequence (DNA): TGTGCCAGTAGTATCGCTATAGGCCCGTACAATGAGCAGTTCTTC.

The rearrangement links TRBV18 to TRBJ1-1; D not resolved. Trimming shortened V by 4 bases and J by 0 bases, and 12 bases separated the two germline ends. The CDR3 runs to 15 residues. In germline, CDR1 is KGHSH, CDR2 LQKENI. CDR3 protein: CASSRETALNTEAFF. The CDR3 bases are TGTGCCAGCTCACGAGAGACGGCCTTGAACACTGAAGCTTTCTTT.

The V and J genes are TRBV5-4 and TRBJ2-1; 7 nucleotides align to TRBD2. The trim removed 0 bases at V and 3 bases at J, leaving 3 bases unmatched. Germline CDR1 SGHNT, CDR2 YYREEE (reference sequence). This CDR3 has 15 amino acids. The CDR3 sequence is CASSLDSGYYNEQFF. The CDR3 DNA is TGTGCCAGCAGCTTGGATAGCGGGTACTACAATGAGCAGTTCTTC.

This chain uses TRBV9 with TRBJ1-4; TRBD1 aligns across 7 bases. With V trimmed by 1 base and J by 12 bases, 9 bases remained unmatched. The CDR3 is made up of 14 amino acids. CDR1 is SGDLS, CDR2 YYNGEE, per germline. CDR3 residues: CASSVSPGGQELFF. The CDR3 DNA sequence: TGTGCCAGCAGCGTATCCCCGGGCGGACAGGAACTGTTTTTT.

CDR3 residues: CASSIRAGGTDTQYF. In DNA form, the CDR3 reads TGTGCCAGCAGCATCCGAGCCGGGGGCACAGATACGCAGTATTTT. The chain joins TRBV9 to TRBJ2-3; weak D call: TRBD2 (5 bases). The germline V gene encodes CDR1 SGDLS and CDR2 YYNGEE. The CDR3 contains 15 residues. V lost 4 bases and J 1 base, leaving 13 bases between the germline ends. The variable domain in full, completed from reference TRBV9 and TRBJ2-3, reads DSGVTQTPKHLITATGQRVTLRCSPRSGDLSVYWYQQSLDQGLQFLIQYYNGEERAKGNILERFSAQQFPDLHSELNLSSLELGDSALYFCASSIRAGGTDTQYFGPGTRLTVL.

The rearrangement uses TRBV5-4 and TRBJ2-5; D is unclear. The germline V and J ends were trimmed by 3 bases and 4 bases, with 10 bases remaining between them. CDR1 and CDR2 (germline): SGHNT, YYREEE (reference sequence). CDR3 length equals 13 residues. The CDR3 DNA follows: TGTGCCAGCAGCTCAGCCCGGTCAGAGACCCAGTACTTC. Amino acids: CASSSARSETQYF.

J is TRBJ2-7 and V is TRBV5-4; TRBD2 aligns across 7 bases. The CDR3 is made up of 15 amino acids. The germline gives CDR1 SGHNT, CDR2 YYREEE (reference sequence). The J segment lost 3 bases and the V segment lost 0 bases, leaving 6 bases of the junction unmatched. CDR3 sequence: CASSLGPWGGYEQYF. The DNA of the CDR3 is TGTGCCAGCAGCTTGGGGCCTTGGGGGGGCTACGAGCAGTACTTC.

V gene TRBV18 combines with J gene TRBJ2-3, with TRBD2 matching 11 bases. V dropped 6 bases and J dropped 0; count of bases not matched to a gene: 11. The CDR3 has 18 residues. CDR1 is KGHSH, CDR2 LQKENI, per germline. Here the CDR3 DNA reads TGTGCCAGCTCGCCAGCCGTCTCTAGCGGGAGGAGCACAGATACGCAGTATTTT. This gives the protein CASSPAVSSGRSTDTQYF.

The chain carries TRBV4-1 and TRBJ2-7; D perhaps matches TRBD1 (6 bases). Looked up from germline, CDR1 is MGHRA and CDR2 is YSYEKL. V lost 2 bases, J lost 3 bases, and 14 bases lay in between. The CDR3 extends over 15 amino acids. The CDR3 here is CASSQPRQAGYEQYF. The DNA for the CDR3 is TGCGCCAGCAGCCAACCTCGACAGGCGGGCTACGAGCAGTACTTC.

The CDR3 sequence: CASSLEAEGYGYTF. CDR3 sequence (DNA): TGCGCCAGCAGCTTGGAAGCGGAGGGGTATGGCTACACCTTC. This rearrangement joins TRBV5-1 to TRBJ1-2; weak D call: TRBD1 (5 bases). V was cut by 0 bases and J by 5 bases, with 11 bases left in between. The CDR3 spans 14 residues. Germline V lookup: CDR1 SGHRS, CDR2 YFSETQ.

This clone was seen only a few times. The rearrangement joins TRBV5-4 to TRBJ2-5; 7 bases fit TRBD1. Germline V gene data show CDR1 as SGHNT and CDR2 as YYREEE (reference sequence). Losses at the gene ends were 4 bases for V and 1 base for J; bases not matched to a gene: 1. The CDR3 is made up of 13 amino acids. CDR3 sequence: CASSPGGQETQYF. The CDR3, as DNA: TGTGCCAGCAGCCCAGGGGGCCAAGAGACCCAGTACTTC.

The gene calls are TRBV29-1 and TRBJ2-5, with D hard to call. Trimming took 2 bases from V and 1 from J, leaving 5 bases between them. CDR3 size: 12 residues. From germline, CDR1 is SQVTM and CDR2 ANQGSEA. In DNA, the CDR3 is TGCAGCGTTGAACCGTCCCAAGAGACCCAGTACTTC. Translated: CSVEPSQETQYF.

In DNA form, the CDR3 reads TGCGCCAGCAGCTTGGACGGCGGGAGCTCCTACAATGAGCAGTTCTTC. Its protein is CASSLDGGSSYNEQFF. This chain uses TRBV5-1 with TRBJ2-1, with 7 bases fitting TRBD2. The CDR3 has 16 amino acids. Losses at the gene ends were 0 bases for V and 0 bases for J; bases not matched to a gene: 3. In germline, CDR1 is SGHRS, CDR2 YFSETQ.

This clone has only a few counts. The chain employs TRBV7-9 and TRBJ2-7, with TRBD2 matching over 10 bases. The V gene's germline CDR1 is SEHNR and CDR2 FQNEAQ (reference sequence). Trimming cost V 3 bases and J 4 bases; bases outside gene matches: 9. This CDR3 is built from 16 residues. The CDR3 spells CASSFQSGRALYEQYF. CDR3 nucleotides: TGTGCCAGCAGCTTCCAGAGCGGGAGGGCCTTATACGAGCAGTACTTC.

The DNA for the CDR3 is TGCAGCGTTGAAGGGGACAGGAACTCCTACGAGCAGTACTTC. Protein sequence: CSVEGDRNSYEQYF. The chain couples TRBV29-1 to TRBJ2-7; 8 positions agree with TRBD1. Losses at the gene ends were 1 base for V and 0 bases for J; bases not matched to a gene: 2. The CDR3 extends over 14 amino acids. Germline CDR1 reads SQVTM; CDR2 reads ANQGSEA.

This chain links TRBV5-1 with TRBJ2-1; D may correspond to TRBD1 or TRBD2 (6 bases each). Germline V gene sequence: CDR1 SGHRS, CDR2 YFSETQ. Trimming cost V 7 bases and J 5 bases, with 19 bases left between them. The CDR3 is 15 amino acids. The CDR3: CASVDAPGANNEQFF. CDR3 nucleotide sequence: TGCGCCAGCGTCGACGCGCCGGGGGCCAACAATGAGCAGTTCTTC.

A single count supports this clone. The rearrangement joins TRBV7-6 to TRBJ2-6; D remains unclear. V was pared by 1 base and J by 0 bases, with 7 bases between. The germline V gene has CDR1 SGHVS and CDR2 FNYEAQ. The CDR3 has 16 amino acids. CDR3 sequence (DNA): TGTGCCAGCAGCTTAGAACCGGGCTCTGGGGCCAACGTCCTGACTTTC. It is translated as CASSLEPGSGANVLTF.

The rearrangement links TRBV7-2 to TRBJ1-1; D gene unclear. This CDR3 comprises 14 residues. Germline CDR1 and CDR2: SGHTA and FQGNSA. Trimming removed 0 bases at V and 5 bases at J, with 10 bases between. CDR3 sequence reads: CASSLARRNTEAFF. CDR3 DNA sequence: TGTGCCAGCAGCTTAGCACGGAGAAATACTGAAGCTTTCTTT.

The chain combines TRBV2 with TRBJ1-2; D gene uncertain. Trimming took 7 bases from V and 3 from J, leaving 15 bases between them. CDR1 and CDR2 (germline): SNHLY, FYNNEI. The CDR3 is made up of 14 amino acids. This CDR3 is CASTPEEGYYGYTF. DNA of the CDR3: TGTGCCAGCACCCCGGAGGAGGGTTACTATGGCTACACCTTC.

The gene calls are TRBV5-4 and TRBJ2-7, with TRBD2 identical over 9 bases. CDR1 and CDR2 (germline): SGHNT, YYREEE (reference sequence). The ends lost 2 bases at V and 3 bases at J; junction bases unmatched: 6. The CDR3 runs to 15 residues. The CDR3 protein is CASSFSGGPIYEQYF. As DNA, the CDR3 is TGTGCCAGCAGCTTTAGCGGGGGACCGATCTACGAGCAGTACTTC.

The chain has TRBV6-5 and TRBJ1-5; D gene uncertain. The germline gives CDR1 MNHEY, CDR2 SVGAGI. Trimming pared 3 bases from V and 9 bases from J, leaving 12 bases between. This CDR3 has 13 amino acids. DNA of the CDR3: TGTGCCAGCAGTTATTACTCGGCGTCGCCCCAGCATTTT. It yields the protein CASSYYSASPQHF.

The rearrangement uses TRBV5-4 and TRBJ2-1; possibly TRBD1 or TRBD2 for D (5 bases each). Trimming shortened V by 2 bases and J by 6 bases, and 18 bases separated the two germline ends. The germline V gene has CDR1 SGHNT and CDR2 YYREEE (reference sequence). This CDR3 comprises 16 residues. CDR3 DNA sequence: TGTGCCAGCAGCTTCGGGACGAGTATCCCTCTCAATGAGCAGTTCTTC. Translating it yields CASSFGTSIPLNEQFF.